This TCR beta chain is from a study of T cell changes during pregnancy in multiple sclerosis. The V segment lost 2 bases and the J segment 5 bases; nucleotides outside the gene matches: 15. The CDR3 has 17 residues. CDR1 and CDR2 from the germline V gene are SGHRS and YFSETQ. This clone is a singleton in its sample. Profiled with immunoSEQ multiplex PCR; TCRdb holds only in-frame clones, not every one. Here the sample spans approximately 9,100 clones, about 90% being singletons. The rearrangement joins TRBV5-1 to TRBJ2-7; TRBD2 matches 8 bases. The sequencing here drew on CD8+ T cells from peripheral blood mononuclear cells, taken in the first trimester of pregnancy. The TCR originated in a female donor in good health, enrolled as a control in a pregnancy study. The CDR3 DNA follows: TGCGCCAGCAGCTTTTCGGGACTAGGGGTTATGGGCGACGAGCAGTACTTC. This translates into CASSFSGLGVMGDEQYF. The variable domain in full, completed from reference TRBV5-1 and TRBJ2-7, reads KAGVTQTPRYLIKTRGQQVTLSCSPISGHRSVSWYQQTPGQGLQFLFEYFSETQRNKGNFPGRFSGRQFSNSRSEMNVSTLELGDSALYLCASSFSGLGVMGDEQYFGPGTRLTVT.